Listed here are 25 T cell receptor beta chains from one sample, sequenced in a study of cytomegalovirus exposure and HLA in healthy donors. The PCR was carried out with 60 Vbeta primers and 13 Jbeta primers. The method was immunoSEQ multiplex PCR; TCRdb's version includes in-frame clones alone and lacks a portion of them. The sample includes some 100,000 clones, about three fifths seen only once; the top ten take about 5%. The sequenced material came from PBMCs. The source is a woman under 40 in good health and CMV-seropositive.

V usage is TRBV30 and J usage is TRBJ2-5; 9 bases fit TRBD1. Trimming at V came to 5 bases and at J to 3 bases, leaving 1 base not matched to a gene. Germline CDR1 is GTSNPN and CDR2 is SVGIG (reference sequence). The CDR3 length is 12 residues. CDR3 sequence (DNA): TGTGCCTGGGGACAGGGGAAAGAGACCCAGTACTTC. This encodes CAWGQGKETQYF.

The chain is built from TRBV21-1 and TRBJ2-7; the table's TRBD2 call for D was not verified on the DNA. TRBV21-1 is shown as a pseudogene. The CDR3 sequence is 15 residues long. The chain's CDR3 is CASSKALAVPYEQYF. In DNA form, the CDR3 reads TGTGCCAGCAGCAAAGCACTAGCGGTACCTTACGAGCAGTACTTC.

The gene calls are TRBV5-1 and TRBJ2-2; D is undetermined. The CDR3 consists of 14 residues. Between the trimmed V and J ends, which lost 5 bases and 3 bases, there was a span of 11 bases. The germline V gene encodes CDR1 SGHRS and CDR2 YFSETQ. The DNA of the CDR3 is TGCGCCAGCAGATACGTTGGAGACACCGGGGAGCTGTTTTTT. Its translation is CASRYVGDTGELFF.

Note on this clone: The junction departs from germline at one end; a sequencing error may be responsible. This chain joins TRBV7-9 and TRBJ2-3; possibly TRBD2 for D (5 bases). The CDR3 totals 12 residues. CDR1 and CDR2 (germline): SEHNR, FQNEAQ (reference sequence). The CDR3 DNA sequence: TGTTCCAGCAGCGGCAACACAGATACGCAGTATTTT. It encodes CSSSGNTDTQYF.

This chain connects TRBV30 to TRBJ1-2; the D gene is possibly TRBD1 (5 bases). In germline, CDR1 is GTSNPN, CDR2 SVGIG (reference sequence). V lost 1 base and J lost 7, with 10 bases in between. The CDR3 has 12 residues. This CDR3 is CAWSAAGFGYTF. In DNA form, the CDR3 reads TGTGCCTGGAGTGCGGCAGGGTTTGGCTACACCTTC.

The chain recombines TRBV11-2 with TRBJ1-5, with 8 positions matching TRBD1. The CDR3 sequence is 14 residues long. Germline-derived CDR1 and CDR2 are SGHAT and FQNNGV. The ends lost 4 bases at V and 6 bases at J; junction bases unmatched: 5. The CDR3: CASSSDRVGQPQHF. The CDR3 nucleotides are TGTGCCAGCAGCTCGGACAGGGTGGGTCAGCCCCAGCATTTT.

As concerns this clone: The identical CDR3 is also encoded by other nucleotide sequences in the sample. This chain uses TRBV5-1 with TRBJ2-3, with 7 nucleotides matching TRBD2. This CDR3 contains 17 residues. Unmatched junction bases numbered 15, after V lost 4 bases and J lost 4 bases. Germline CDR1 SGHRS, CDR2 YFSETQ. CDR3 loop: CASSRRTSGVGSDTQYF. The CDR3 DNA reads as TGCGCCAGCAGCCGACGGACTAGTGGGGTTGGGTCAGATACGCAGTATTTT.

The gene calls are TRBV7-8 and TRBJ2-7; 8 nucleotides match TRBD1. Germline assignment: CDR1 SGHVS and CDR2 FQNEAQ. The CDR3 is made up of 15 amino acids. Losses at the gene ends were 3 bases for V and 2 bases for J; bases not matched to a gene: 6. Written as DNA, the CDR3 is TGTGCCAGCAGCTTGTGGACAGGGCCAACCTACGAGCAGTACTTC. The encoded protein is CASSLWTGPTYEQYF.

The CDR3 reads CASSPSYGQETQYF. The DNA for the CDR3 is TGTGCCAGCTCACCCTCGTACGGGCAAGAGACCCAGTACTTC. This chain links TRBV18 with TRBJ2-5, with no clear D. Trimming shortened V by 3 bases and J by 2 bases, and 10 bases separated the two germline ends. CDR3 length: 14 amino acids. The germline CDR1 and CDR2 sequences are KGHSH and LQKENI.

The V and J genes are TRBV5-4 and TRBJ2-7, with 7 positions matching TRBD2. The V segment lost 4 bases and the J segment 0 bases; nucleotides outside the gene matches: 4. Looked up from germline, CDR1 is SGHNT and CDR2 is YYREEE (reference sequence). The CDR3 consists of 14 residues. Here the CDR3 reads CASSPGGSSYEQYF. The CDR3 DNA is TGTGCCAGCAGCCCGGGAGGAAGCTCCTACGAGCAGTACTTC.

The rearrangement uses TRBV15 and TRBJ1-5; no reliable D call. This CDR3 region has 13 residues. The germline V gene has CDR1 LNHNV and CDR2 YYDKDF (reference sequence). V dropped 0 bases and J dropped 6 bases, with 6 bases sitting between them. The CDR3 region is CATSREEGQPQHF. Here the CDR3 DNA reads TGTGCCACCAGCAGAGAGGAGGGTCAGCCCCAGCATTTT.

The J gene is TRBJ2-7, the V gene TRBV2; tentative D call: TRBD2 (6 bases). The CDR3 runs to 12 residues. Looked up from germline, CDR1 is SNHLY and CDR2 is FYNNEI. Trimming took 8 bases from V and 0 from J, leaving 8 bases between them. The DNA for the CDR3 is TGTGCCAGCGGGCGGGGCTCCTACGAGCAGTACTTC. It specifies CASGRGSYEQYF.

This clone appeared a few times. CDR3 amino acids: CASSQGSRGLSEQFF. For the CDR3, the DNA is TGTGCCAGCAGCCAAGGTTCCCGGGGTTTGAGTGAGCAGTTCTTC. This chain connects TRBV14 to TRBJ2-1; the D gene is possibly TRBD2 (5 bases). CDR1 and CDR2 from the germline V gene are SGHDN and FVKESK. V was trimmed by 1 base and J by 9 bases, leaving 16 bases between them. This CDR3 region has 15 residues.

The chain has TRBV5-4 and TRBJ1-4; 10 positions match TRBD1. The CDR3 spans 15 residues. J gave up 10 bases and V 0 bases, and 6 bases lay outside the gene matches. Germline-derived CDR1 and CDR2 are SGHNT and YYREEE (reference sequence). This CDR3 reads CASSLDGQGVGKLFF. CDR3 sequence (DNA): TGTGCCAGCAGCTTGGACGGACAGGGGGTAGGAAAACTGTTTTTT.

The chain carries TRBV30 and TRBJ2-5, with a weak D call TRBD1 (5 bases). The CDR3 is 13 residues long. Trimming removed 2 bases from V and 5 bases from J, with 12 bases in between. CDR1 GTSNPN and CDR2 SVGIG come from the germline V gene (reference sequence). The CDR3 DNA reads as TGTGCCTGGAGTTGGGGCAAAGTCGAGACCCAGTACTTC. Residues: CAWSWGKVETQYF.

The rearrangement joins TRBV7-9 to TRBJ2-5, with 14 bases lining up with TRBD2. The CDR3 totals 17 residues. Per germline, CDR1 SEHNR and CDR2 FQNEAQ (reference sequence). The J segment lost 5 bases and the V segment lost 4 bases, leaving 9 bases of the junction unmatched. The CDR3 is CASSSAGLAGGSETQYF. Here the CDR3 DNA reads TGTGCCAGCAGCTCCGCCGGACTAGCGGGGGGTAGTGAGACCCAGTACTTC.

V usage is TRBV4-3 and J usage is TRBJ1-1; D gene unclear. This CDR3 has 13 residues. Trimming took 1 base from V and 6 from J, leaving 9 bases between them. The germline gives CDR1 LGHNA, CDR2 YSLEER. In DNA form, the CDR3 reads TGCGCCAGCAGCCAAGCGGGGTTGTCTGAAGCTTTCTTT. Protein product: CASSQAGLSEAFF.

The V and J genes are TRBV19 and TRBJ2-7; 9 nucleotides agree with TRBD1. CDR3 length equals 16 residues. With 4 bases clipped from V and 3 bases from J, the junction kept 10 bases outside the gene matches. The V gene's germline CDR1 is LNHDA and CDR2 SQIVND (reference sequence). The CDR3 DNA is TGTGCCAGTAGTACCGGGACAGGGAGGCTAAACTACGAGCAGTACTTC. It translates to CASSTGTGRLNYEQYF.

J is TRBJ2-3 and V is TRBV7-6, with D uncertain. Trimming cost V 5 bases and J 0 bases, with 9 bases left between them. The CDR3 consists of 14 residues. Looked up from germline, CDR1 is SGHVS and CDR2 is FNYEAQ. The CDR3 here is CASSRSYSTDTQYF. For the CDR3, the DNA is TGTGCCAGCAGCCGCAGTTACAGCACAGATACGCAGTATTTT.

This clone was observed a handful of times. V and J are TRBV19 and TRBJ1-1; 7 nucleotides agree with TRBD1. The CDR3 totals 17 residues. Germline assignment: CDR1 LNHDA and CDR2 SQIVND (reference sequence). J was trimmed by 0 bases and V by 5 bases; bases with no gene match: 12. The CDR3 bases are TGTGCCAGTAGTGCTTGGGACAGACTAACTATGAACACTGAAGCTTTCTTT. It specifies CASSAWDRLTMNTEAFF.

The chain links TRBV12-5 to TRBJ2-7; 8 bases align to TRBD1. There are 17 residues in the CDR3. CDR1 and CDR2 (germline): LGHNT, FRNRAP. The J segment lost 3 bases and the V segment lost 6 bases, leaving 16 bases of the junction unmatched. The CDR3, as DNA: TGTGCTAGTGGCTCCGGGACAGGAACGGTGGCGGGCTACGAGCAGTACTTC. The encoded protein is CASGSGTGTVAGYEQYF.

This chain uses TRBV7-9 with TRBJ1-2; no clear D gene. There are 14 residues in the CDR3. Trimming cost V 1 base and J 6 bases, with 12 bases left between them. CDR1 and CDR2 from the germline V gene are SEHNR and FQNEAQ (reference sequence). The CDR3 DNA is TGTGCCAGCAGCTTAGACTCGCGGCAGAATGGCTACACCTTC. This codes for CASSLDSRQNGYTF.

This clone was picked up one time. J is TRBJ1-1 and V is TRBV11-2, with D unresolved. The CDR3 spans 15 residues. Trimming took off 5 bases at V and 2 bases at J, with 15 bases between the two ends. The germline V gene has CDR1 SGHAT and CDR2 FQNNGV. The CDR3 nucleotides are TGTGCCAGCAGCGCCTATGAGAGGCTTAACACTGAAGCTTTCTTT. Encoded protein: CASSAYERLNTEAFF.

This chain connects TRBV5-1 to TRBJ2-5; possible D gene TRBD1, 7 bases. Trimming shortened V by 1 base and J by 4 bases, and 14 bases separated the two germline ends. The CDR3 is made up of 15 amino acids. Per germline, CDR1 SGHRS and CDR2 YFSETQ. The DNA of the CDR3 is TGCGCCAGCAGCTTGAATGGGCAGGGGGGAGAGACCCAGTACTTC. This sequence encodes CASSLNGQGGETQYF.

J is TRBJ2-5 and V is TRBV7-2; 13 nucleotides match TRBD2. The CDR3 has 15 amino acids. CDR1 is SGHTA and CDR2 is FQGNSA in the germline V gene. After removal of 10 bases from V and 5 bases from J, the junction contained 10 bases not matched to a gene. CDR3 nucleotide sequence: TGTGCCACGACGGGGACTAGCGGGGTAGGGGAGACCCAGTACTTC. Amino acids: CATTGTSGVGETQYF.